This T cell receptor (beta chain) was sequenced during a study of regulatory T cells in long-lasting Graves disease. The authors built TCR beta libraries using iRepertoire HTBI primers and Arm-PCR of CDR3 regions. Via MiXCR, TCRdb re-called the multiplex PCR reads, giving one row per CDR3 protein. In the table there are a few hundred thousand distinct CDR3 sequences, around 23% of which are singletons. The V end lost 4 bases, the J end lost 3 bases, and 9 bases lay between the germline ends. CDR3 size: 13 residues. Germline-derived CDR1 and CDR2 are MDHEN and SYDVKM. This clonotype was seen at least ten times. As to time point: persistent/refractory GD, antithyroid drugs over 5 years with positive TRAb. Extracted PBMC RNA gave rise to the TCR library. EDTA tubes received about 8.2 milliliters of drawn peripheral blood.

The TCR sequence derives from a woman in her thirties or forties with Graves disease. Sequencing was performed on peripheral blood mononuclear cells (PBMCs), taken when the disease was refractory, from a patient treated with antithyroid drugs. The rearrangement joins TRBV28 to TRBJ2-5; no reliable D call. The CDR3 bases are TGTGCCAGCAGTTGGAAACCCGAAGAGACCCAGTACTTC. Its protein product is CASSWKPEETQYF.